Following are 3 T cell receptor beta chains from one sample sequenced in a study of a mutant IDH1 vaccine in newly diagnosed glioma. The protocol was immunoSEQ multiplex PCR, while the TCRdb copy is restricted to in-frame clones and leaves out a portion. The data show over 45,000 clones, with approximately 80% seen just once and about 12% held by the top ten. Their recognized antigens are unknown. Time point denoted: week 35, safety follow-up. The study gave 300 ug of mutant IDH1 20-mer peptide per vaccine dose, with topical imiquimod. This specimen was PBMCs, taken from a glioma patient whose treatment included an IDH1 peptide vaccine. All receptors derive from a man aged 35 to 55 with glioma.

Only a few counts were recorded for this clone. Here the CDR3 DNA reads TGTGCCAGCAGCTTAGCCTACGGACAGGGGGGAGCTTTCTTT. It encodes CASSLAYGQGGAFF. This chain links TRBV7-9 with TRBJ1-1; 10 bases are a match to TRBD1. V trimming: 0 bases; J trimming: 10 bases; junction bases outside the gene matches: 5. CDR3 length: 14 amino acids. Germline V CDR1 and CDR2: SEHNR, FQNEAQ (reference sequence). The full variable domain, rest sourced from reference TRBV7-9 and TRBJ1-1, is DTGVSQNPRHKITKRGQNVTFRCDPISEHNRLYWYRQTLGQGPEFLTYFQNEAQLEKSRLLSDRFSAERPKGSFSTLEIQRTEQGDSAMYLCASSLAYGQGGAFFGQGTRLTVV.

The chain couples TRBV5-6 to TRBJ2-3; tentative D call: TRBD1 (5 bases). This CDR3 comprises 16 residues. Germline lookup yields CDR1 SGHDT and CDR2 YYEEEE. V lost 4 bases and J lost 1, with 16 bases in between. The CDR3 spells CASSRKSRDGTDTQYF. CDR3 DNA sequence: TGTGCCAGCAGCAGAAAGTCCAGGGATGGCACAGATACGCAGTATTTT.

The J gene is TRBJ1-5, the V gene TRBV6-4; D is uncertain. This CDR3 has 14 amino acids. The ends were cut back, 6 bases at V and 2 bases at J, with 11 bases in the middle. From germline, CDR1 is MRHNA and CDR2 SNTAGT. The CDR3 reads CASRQSRCNQPQHF. In DNA form, the CDR3 reads TGTGCCAGCAGGCAGTCCCGCTGCAATCAGCCCCAGCATTTT.